This TCR beta chain was sequenced during a study of shared clonotypes between healthy human individuals. In the naive CD8 group, cells lacked CD45RO and were positively selected for CCR7, so terminally differentiated effector memory CD45RA+ cells were left out. The data were produced by immunoSEQ multiplex PCR, yet TCRdb's version contains in-frame clones alone and is incomplete. The sample gives about 2 million clones, over 85% of which show up once; more than 0.95% is in the top ten. The ends lost 2 bases at V and 2 bases at J; junction bases unmatched: 2. CDR1 and CDR2 (germline): MNHEY, SMNVEV (reference sequence). The CDR3 sequence is 15 residues long. Note on this clone: A much larger clone lies one base from this, so it may be a read error. Other DNA sequences from this sample encode an identical CDR3 as well.

V is TRBV27 and J is TRBJ2-1; 8 nucleotides agree with TRBD1. What was sequenced was naive CD8+ T cells sorted from blood. The receptor was derived from a man aged 18 to 29 in good health. The CDR3 protein is CASSLDRGPYNEQFF. The DNA of the CDR3 is TGTGCCAGCAGTTTAGACAGGGGACCCTACAATGAGCAGTTCTTC.